This T cell receptor (beta chain) came from a study of molecular identifiers for immune sequencing clone quantification. Study background: Naive CD8 cell RNA, from roughly 20,000 or 100,000 cells, was split five ways in replicates, with four sequenced.

The CDR3 extends over 15 amino acids. Germline CDR1 is SGDLS and CDR2 is YYNGEE. Study conclusions and caveats: Under 1% of molecules in naive cells, but over 98% of effector molecules, belonged to clones above 20 RNA copies. Clone sizes could be underestimated for highly expanded clones when identical TCR molecules share a barcode.

Bulk TCR libraries were made with methods that had been previously described and with listed TCR primers. TCRdb reanalysed the PCR reads using MiXCR and keeps one entry per CDR3 protein. Of around 94,000 distinct CDR3 sequences in the sample, 30% to 35% were seen once. This clonotype was counted between two and nine times. Its specificity is not known. One end of the junction does not line up with germline, which may come from a read error. This clonotype was obtained from a human donor in good health. Some libraries in this study had Jurkat cell RNA spiked in. The sequenced sample consisted of naive CD8+ T cells from blood, with Jurkat cell RNA spiked in. The subset here: FACS-sorted CD8+CD4-CCR7+CD45RA+ naive T cells. V is TRBV9 and J is TRBJ2-5; TRBD1 might be the D (6 bases). As DNA, the CDR3 is TGTACCAGCAGCAGTCACGGGACACTTCAAGAGACCCAGTACTTC. Its translation is CTSSSHGTLQETQYF.